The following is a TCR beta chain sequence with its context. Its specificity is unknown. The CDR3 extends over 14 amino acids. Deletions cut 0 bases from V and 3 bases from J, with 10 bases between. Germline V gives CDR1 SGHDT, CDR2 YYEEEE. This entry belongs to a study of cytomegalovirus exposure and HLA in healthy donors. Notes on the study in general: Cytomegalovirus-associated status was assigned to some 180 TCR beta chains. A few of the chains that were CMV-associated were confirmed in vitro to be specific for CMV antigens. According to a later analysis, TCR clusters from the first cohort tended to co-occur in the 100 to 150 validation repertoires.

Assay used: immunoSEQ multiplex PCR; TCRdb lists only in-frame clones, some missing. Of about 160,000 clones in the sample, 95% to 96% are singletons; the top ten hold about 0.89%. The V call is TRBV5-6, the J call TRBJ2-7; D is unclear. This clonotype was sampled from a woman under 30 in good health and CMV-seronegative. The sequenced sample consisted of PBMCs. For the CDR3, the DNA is TGTGCCAGCAGCTTGGGTGGGTCAGGCTACGAGCAGTACTTC. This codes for CASSLGGSGYEQYF.